The 14 T cell receptor beta chains below all came from one sample that was sequenced in a study of shared clonotypes between healthy human individuals. Assay: immunoSEQ multiplex PCR; the TCRdb copy retains only in-frame clones and omits some. Found here are some 740,000 clones, 80% to 95% of them singletons; the top ten hold approximately 25%. It was CD45RO-negative cells, positively selected for CCR7, that made up naive CD8 cells, with terminally differentiated effector memory CD45RA+ cells excluded. Material for sequencing was naive CD8+ T cells sorted from blood. All receptors come from a man in his thirties or forties in good health.

The J gene is TRBJ2-7, the V gene TRBV29-1, with TRBD1 matching over 9 bases. V was pared by 6 bases and J by 5 bases, with 11 bases of the junction left unmatched. Germline values: CDR1 SQVTM, CDR2 ANQGSEA. The CDR3 length is 14 residues. Here the CDR3 reads CSVRPLDRGHEQYF. In nucleotides, the CDR3 is TGCAGCGTGCGGCCGCTGGACAGGGGACACGAGCAGTACTTC.

The chain is built from TRBV18 and TRBJ2-3, with 7 positions matching TRBD2. CDR3 length equals 16 residues. J gave up 6 bases and V 6 bases, and 15 bases lay outside the gene matches. Germline V gives CDR1 KGHSH, CDR2 LQKENI. The CDR3 bases are TGTGCCAGCTCGCGTTATAGCGGGCTGGTGACCGATACGCAGTATTTT. This encodes CASSRYSGLVTDTQYF.

DNA for the CDR3: TGTGCCAGCAGCTTACTTAAAGCGGGAGAAGAGGTAGAGACCCAGTACTTC. Translating gives CASSLLKAGEEVETQYF. The chain links TRBV7-9 to TRBJ2-5, with 8 nucleotides matching TRBD2. This CDR3 comprises 17 residues. CDR1 and CDR2 (germline): SEHNR, FQNEAQ (reference sequence). Germline trimming cut 2 bases from V and 4 bases from J; bases unmatched to any gene: 12.

The rearrangement uses TRBV29-1 and TRBJ2-5; the D gene is possibly TRBD2 (6 bases). The V end lost 0 bases, the J end lost 7 bases, and 15 bases lay between the germline ends. There are 14 residues in the CDR3. Per the germline V gene, CDR1 is SQVTM and CDR2 is ANQGSEA. CDR3 nucleotide sequence: TGCAGCGTTGAAGAAGGAGGGCCCCCCGGGACCCAGTACTTC. Its translation is CSVEEGGPPGTQYF.

A few counts support this clone. This chain links TRBV7-9 with TRBJ1-2; 11 nucleotides agree with TRBD1. This CDR3 is 18 amino acids long. Germline values: CDR1 SEHNR, CDR2 FQNEAQ (reference sequence). J was trimmed by 6 bases and V by 0 bases; bases with no gene match: 12. CDR3 sequence: CASSLALRTGGGVDGYTF. As DNA, the CDR3 is TGTGCCAGCAGCTTAGCTTTAAGGACAGGGGGCGGAGTTGATGGCTACACCTTC.

CDR3: CATSILGGGNTEAFF. The CDR3 DNA is TGTGCCACCAGCATTCTAGGGGGGGGGAACACTGAAGCTTTCTTT. The chain employs TRBV15 and TRBJ1-1; possible D gene TRBD1, 6 bases. CDR3 length: 15 residues. The V end was cut by 4 bases, the J end by 1 base, with 13 bases between. Germline CDR1 reads LNHNV; CDR2 reads YYDKDF (reference sequence).

This clone came up once. V is TRBV15 and J is TRBJ2-7; 11 nucleotides agree with TRBD1. In germline, CDR1 is LNHNV, CDR2 YYDKDF (reference sequence). Losses at the gene ends were 5 bases for V and 3 bases for J; bases not matched to a gene: 6. The CDR3 contains 15 residues. The CDR3 region is CATSARDRGIYEQYF. CDR3 nucleotides: TGTGCCACCAGCGCCCGGGACAGGGGGATCTACGAGCAGTACTTC.

This chain connects TRBV7-9 to TRBJ2-2, with unresolved D. The V gene lost 1 base and the J gene lost 1 base, with 10 bases spanning the gap. CDR3 length: 16 residues. CDR1 is SEHNR and CDR2 is FQNEAQ in the germline V gene (reference sequence). CDR3 DNA sequence: TGTGCCAGCAGCTTAGTCGGGTCAGGGAACACCGGGGAGCTGTTTTTT. Amino acid sequence: CASSLVGSGNTGELFF.

The rearrangement links TRBV6-1 to TRBJ2-3; 8 positions agree with TRBD2. There are 14 residues in the CDR3. CDR1 MNHNS and CDR2 SASEGT come from the germline V gene. V trimming: 7 bases; J trimming: 3 bases; junction bases outside the gene matches: 6. CDR3 sequence reads: CASTQRERTDTQYF. In DNA, the CDR3 is TGTGCCAGCACACAGCGGGAGAGAACAGATACGCAGTATTTT.

The V and J genes are TRBV27 and TRBJ2-7; no firm D call. CDR3 length equals 12 residues. CDR1 is MNHEY and CDR2 is SMNVEV in the germline V gene (reference sequence). V was pared by 7 bases and J by 0 bases, with 7 bases between. CDR3 sequence: CASTSSSYEQYF. The CDR3 DNA reads as TGTGCCAGCACGTCGAGCTCCTACGAGCAGTACTTC.

This clone was picked up one time. This chain uses TRBV27 with TRBJ2-7; possibly TRBD2 for D (5 bases). Trimming took 5 bases from V and 6 from J, leaving 14 bases between them. Germline CDR1 is MNHEY and CDR2 is SMNVEV (reference sequence). This CDR3 comprises 13 residues. The CDR3 bases are TGTGCCAGCAGTCTAGCTAGAATTAGCGAGCAGTACTTC. This encodes CASSLARISEQYF.

Turning to this clone: This sample also contains other DNA sequences that code for the same CDR3. The chain recombines TRBV19 with TRBJ2-1; D unclear. This CDR3 contains 15 residues. V lost 2 bases, J lost 0 bases, and 8 bases lay in between. Germline-derived CDR1 and CDR2 are LNHDA and SQIVND (reference sequence). The CDR3 sequence is CASSILGNSYNEQFF. Written as DNA, the CDR3 is TGTGCCAGTAGTATACTTGGGAACTCCTACAATGAGCAGTTCTTC. The variable domain in full, with the rest retrieved from reference TRBV19 and TRBJ2-1, is DGGITQSPKYLFRKEGQNVTLSCEQNLNHDAMYWYRQDPGQGLRLIYYSQIVNDFQKGDIAEGYSVSREKKESFPLTVTSAQKNPTAFYLCASSILGNSYNEQFFGPGTRLTVL.

CDR3 bases: TGTGCCAGCAGTGAGGGGTTGGGTTCAGATACGCAGTATTTT. Translated: CASSEGLGSDTQYF. This chain joins TRBV25-1 and TRBJ2-3, with no clear D. This CDR3 spans 14 amino acids. Per germline, CDR1 MGHDK and CDR2 SYGVNS. V lost 3 bases to trimming and J lost 4 bases, with 11 bases between them.

V is TRBV19 and J is TRBJ2-5, with 9 nucleotides matching TRBD1. Germline assignment: CDR1 LNHDA and CDR2 SQIVND (reference sequence). There are 15 residues in the CDR3. V shed 1 base and J 4 bases; nucleotides not matched to a gene: 4. The CDR3 sequence: CASSIVDRGGETQYF. In DNA form, the CDR3 reads TGTGCCAGTAGTATAGTTGACAGGGGGGGAGAGACCCAGTACTTC.